The sequence of this T cell receptor beta chain was determined in a study of blood T cells in healthy people across ages. CDR3 size: 16 residues. The germline V and J ends were trimmed by 0 bases and 4 bases, with 13 bases remaining between them. The germline V gene encodes CDR1 MGHRA and CDR2 YSYEKL. A sample-barcoded 5' primer and a J-beta primer mix were used in a second PCR of roughly 7 to 11 cycles. The authors tagged each cDNA molecule using a template-switch adaptor with 12 random nucleotides. TCRdb reprocessed the 5' RACE reads with MiXCR, giving one entry per CDR3 protein. The table records hundreds of thousands of distinct CDR3 sequences, 20% to 25% of them present only once. These data also featured in a second study, about T cells of mothers and their children. Per that study: Mothers and children who were related shared slightly more overlap than unrelated pairs, but not significantly more.

The sequence was obtained from a boy younger than 18 in good health. Sequencing was done on a sample of blood. The V gene is TRBV4-1, the J gene TRBJ2-1; the D is unclear. The CDR3: CASSQDGETPYNEQFF. The CDR3 DNA sequence: TGCGCCAGCAGCCAAGATGGGGAAACGCCTTACAATGAGCAGTTCTTC.